The 6 T cell receptor beta chains below all came from one sample that was sequenced in a study of blood T cells in healthy people across ages (dated by TCRdb to 2013 to 2016). The library was obtained by 5' RACE. The instrument was an Illumina HiSeq 2500. The second PCR ran for roughly 6 to 11 cycles and used a J-beta primer mix along with a sample-barcoded 5' primer. TCRdb reran the public reads through fastp at Q25 and MiXCR, keeping productive beta chains. Every distinct CDR3 protein forms one entry, paired with its most common genes and DNA. Present in this sample are 550,000 to 650,000 distinct CDR3 sequences, 25% to 35% of which were seen just once. The top ten clonotypes cover approximately 3.7% of the sample. These records were also assigned to another study, of T cells of mothers and their children.

Sequencing input: blood. The origin of the receptors is a boy aged 2-9 years in good health.

This clonotype was counted at least ten times. The chain joins TRBV18 to TRBJ2-5; TRBD1 agrees at 7 bases. Germline CDR1 reads KGHSH; CDR2 reads LQKENI. This CDR3 region has 14 residues. V gave up 1 base and J gave up 1 base; unmatched junction bases: 0. CDR3 sequence (DNA): TGTGCCAGCTCACCACAGGGGGCCCAAGAGACCCAGTACTTC. This codes for CASSPQGAQETQYF.

This clonotype came up a few times. This chain links TRBV7-9 with TRBJ2-1; possible D gene TRBD2, 6 bases. Trimming stripped 5 bases from V and 5 bases from J, with 16 bases between. The germline gives CDR1 SEHNR, CDR2 FQNEAQ (reference sequence). The CDR3 totals 15 residues. CDR3 bases: TGTGCCAGCAGCCCATCTAGCGCAGCCCACAATGAGCAGTTCTTC. It codes for CASSPSSAAHNEQFF.

The chain employs TRBV4-2 and TRBJ1-4; no definite D call. Germline V gene lookup returns CDR1 LGHNA and CDR2 YNFKEQ. V was shortened by 1 base and J by 6 bases, with 15 bases between the two germline ends. This CDR3 comprises 16 residues. The CDR3 reads CASSQVVAECYEKLFF. In DNA form, the CDR3 reads TGTGCCAGCAGCCAAGTTGTGGCAGAATGTTATGAAAAACTGTTTTTT.

The chain is built from TRBV7-9 and TRBJ2-7; no clear D gene. Germline V CDR1 and CDR2: SEHNR, FQNEAQ (reference sequence). V lost 6 bases and J 7 bases, leaving 13 bases between the germline ends. This CDR3 is 12 amino acids long. The CDR3 bases are TGTGCCAGCAGGGAGCCGGGCTCGGAGCAGTACTTC. This sequence encodes CASREPGSEQYF.

In its sample, this clonotype was seen a few times. The genes are TRBV6-4 and TRBJ2-1, with no clear D. V dropped 8 bases and J dropped 0 bases, with 20 bases sitting between them. This CDR3 contains 17 residues. The germline gives CDR1 MRHNA, CDR2 SNTAGT. CDR3 in amino acids: CASSINAGRGSYNEQFF. CDR3 nucleotides: TGTGCCAGCTCCATCAATGCTGGACGAGGCTCCTACAATGAGCAGTTCTTC.

The sample holds a few counts of this clonotype. The chain joins TRBV12-3 or TRBV12-4 to TRBJ1-2; 10 nucleotides align to TRBD1. The CDR3 length is 14 residues. Trimming cost V 7 bases and J 4 bases; bases outside gene matches: 6. This CDR3 reads CASTPTGGSYGYTF. CDR3 coding DNA: TGTGCCAGCACCCCGACAGGGGGCAGCTATGGCTACACCTTC.